The clone carrying this TCR beta chain came up a few times. This specimen belongs to a study of blood T cells in healthy people across ages. The second PCR ran about 6 to 11 cycles with a sample-barcoded 5' primer and J-beta primers. With 12 random nucleotides, a template-switch adaptor tagged each individual cDNA molecule. In TCRdb, the 5' RACE reads were re-called with MiXCR into one record per CDR3 protein. The table has about 1.1 million distinct CDR3 sequences, roughly two fifths seen once. The clonotype originates from a man between 18 and 29 years old in good health. Specimen: blood.

The CDR3 DNA is TGTGCCAGCAGCTTGATAGCGGCTAGCTCCTATAATTCACCCCTCCACTTT. Protein: CASSLIAASSYNSPLHF. V and J are TRBV5-5 and TRBJ1-6, with unresolved D. The CDR3 has 17 residues. V lost 1 base and J lost 0, with 11 bases in between. Germline V gene sequence: CDR1 SGHKS, CDR2 YYEKEE (reference sequence).